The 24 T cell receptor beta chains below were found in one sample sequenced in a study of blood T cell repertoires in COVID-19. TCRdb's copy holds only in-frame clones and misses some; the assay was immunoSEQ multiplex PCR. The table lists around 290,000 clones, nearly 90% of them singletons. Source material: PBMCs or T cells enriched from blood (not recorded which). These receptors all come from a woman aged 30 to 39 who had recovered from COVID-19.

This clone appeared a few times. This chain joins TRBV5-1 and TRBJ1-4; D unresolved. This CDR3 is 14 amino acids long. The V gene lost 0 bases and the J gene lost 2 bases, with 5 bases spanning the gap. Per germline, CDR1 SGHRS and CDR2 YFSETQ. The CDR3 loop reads CASSLGLTNEKLFF. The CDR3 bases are TGCGCCAGCAGCTTGGGACTTACTAATGAAAAACTGTTTTTT.

Here the CDR3 reads CATSVLAGGPDEQFF. The CDR3 region has the DNA TGTGCCACCAGTGTACTAGCGGGGGGGCCTGATGAGCAGTTCTTC. J is TRBJ2-1 and V is TRBV24-1; 13 positions agree with TRBD2. The CDR3 has 15 residues. V lost 5 bases and J lost 8; bases outside the gene matches: 5. The germline V gene encodes CDR1 KGHDR and CDR2 SFDVKD.

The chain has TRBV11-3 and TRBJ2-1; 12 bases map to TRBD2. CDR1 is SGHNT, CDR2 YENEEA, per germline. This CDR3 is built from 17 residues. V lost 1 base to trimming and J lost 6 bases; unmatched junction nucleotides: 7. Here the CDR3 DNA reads TGTGCCAGCAGCTTAGTCCTTCTAGCGGGAGGGCGCAATGAGCAGTTCTTC. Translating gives CASSLVLLAGGRNEQFF.

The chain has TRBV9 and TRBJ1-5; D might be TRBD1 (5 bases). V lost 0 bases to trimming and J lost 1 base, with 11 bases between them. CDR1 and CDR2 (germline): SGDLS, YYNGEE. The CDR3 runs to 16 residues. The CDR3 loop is CASSVGGDWSNQPQHF. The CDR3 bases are TGTGCCAGCAGCGTAGGGGGCGACTGGAGCAATCAGCCCCAGCATTTT.

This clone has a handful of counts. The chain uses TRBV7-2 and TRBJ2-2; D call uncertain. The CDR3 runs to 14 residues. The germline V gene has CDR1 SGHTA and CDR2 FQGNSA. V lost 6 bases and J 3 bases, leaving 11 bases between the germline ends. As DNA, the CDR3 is TGTGCCAGCAGAGCCCGAGCCGACACCGGGGAGCTGTTTTTT. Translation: CASRARADTGELFF.

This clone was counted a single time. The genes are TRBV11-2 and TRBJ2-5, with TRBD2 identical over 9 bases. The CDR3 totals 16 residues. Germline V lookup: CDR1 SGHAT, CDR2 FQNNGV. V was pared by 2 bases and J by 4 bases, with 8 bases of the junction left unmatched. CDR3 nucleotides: TGTGCCAGCAGCTTAAGTAGCGGGGGTTACTCAGAGACCCAGTACTTC. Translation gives CASSLSSGGYSETQYF. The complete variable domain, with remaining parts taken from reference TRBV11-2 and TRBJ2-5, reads EAGVAQSPRYKIIEKRQSVAFWCNPISGHATLYWYQQILGQGPKLLIQFQNNGVVDDSQLPKDRFSAERLKGVDSTLKIQPAKLEDSAVYLCASSLSSGGYSETQYFGPGTRLLVL.

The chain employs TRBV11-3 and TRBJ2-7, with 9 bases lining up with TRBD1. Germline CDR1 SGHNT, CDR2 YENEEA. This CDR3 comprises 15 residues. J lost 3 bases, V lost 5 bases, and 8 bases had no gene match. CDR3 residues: CASSVGTGSFYEQYF. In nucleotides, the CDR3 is TGTGCCAGCAGCGTTGGGACAGGGTCCTTCTACGAGCAGTACTTC.

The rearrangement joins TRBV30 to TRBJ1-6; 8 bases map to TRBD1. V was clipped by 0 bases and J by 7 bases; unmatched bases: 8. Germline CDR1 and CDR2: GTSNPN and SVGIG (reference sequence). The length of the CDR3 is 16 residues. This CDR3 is CAWSVGQGLPNSPLHF. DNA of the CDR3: TGTGCCTGGAGTGTTGGACAGGGTCTTCCGAATTCACCCCTCCACTTT.

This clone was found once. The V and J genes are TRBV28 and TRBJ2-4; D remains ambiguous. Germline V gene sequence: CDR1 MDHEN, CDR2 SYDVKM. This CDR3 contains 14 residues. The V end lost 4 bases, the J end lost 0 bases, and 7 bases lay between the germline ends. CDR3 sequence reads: CASSSPLAKNIQYF. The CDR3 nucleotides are TGTGCCAGCAGTTCCCCCCTAGCCAAAAACATTCAGTACTTC.

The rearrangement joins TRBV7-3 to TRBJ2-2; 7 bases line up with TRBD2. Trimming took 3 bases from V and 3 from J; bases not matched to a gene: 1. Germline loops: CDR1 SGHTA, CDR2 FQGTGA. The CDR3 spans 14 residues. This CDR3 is CASSFGRDTGELFF. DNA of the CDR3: TGTGCCAGCAGCTTTGGGAGGGACACCGGGGAGCTGTTTTTT.

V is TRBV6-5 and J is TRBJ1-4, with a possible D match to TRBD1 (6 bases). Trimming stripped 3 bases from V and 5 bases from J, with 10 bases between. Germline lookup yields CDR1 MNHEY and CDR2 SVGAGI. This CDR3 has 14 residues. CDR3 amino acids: CASSYLTGNEKLFF. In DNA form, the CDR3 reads TGTGCCAGCAGTTATCTTACAGGGAATGAAAAACTGTTTTTT.

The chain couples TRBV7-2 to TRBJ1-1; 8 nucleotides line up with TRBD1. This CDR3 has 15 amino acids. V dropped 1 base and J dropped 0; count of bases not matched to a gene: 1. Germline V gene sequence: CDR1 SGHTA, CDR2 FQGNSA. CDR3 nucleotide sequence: TGTGCCAGCAGCTTAGGGACAGGGATGAACACTGAAGCTTTCTTT. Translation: CASSLGTGMNTEAFF.

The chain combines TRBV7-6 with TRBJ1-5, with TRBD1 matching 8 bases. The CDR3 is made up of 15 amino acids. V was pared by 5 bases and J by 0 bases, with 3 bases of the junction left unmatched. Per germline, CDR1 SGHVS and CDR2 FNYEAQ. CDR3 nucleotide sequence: TGTGCCAGCAGCCCAGGACAGGGTAGCAATCAGCCCCAGCATTTT. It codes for CASSPGQGSNQPQHF.

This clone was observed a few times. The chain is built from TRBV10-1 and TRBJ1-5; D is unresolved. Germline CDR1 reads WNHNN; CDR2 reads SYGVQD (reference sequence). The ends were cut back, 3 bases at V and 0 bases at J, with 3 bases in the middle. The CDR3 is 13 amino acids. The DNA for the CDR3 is TGCGCCAGCAGTGACTGTAGCAATCAGCCCCAGCATTTT. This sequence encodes CASSDCSNQPQHF.

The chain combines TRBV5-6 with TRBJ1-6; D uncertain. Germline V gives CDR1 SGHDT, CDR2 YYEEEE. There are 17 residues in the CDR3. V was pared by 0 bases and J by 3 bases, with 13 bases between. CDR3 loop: CASSLGETGNYNSPLHF. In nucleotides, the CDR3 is TGTGCCAGCAGCTTGGGGGAAACCGGGAACTATAATTCACCCCTCCACTTT. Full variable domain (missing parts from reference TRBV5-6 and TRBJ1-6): DAGVTQSPTHLIKTRGQQVTLRCSPKSGHDTVSWYQQALGQGPQFIFQYYEEEERQRGNFPDRFSGHQFPNYSSELNVNALLLGDSALYLCASSLGETGNYNSPLHFGNGTRLTVT.

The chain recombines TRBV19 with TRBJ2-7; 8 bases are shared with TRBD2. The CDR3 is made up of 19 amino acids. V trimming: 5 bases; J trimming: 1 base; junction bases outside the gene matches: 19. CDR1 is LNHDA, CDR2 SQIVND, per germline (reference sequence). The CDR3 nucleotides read TGTGCCAGTAGTCCGCGGGGACGGGGGGGCTCTCTTGGGTCCTACGAGCAGTACTTC. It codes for CASSPRGRGGSLGSYEQYF.

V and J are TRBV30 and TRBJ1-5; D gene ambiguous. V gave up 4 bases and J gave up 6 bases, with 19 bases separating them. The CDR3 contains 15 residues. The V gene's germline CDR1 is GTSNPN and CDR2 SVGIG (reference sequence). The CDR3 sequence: CAWKPGGRASQPQHF. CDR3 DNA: TGTGCCTGGAAACCCGGAGGGAGGGCAAGTCAGCCCCAGCATTTT.

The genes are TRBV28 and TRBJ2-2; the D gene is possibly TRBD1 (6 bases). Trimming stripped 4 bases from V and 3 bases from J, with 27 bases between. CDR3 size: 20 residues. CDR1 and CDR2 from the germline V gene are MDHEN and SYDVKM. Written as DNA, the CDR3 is TGTGCCAGCAGTTCCGTACAGGGAGCGCACTGGGACATAGACACCGGGGAGCTGTTTTTT. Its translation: CASSSVQGAHWDIDTGELFF.

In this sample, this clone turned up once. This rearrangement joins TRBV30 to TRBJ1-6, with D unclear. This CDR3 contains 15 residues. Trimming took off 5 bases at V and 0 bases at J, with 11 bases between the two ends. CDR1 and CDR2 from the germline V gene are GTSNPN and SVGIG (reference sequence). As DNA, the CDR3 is TGTGCCTGGTCGGCCGGGAGCTCCTATAATTCACCCCTCCACTTT. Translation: CAWSAGSSYNSPLHF.

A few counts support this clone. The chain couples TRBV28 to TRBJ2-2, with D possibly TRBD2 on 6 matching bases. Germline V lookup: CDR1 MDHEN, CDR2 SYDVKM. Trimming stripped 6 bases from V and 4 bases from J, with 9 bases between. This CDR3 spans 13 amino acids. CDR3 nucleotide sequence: TGTGCCAGCAGGGCGGGACTCACCGGGGAGCTGTTTTTT. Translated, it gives CASRAGLTGELFF.

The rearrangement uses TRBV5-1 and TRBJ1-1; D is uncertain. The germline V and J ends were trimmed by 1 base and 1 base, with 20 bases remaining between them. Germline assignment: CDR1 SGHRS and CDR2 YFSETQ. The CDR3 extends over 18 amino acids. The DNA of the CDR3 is TGCGCCAGCAGCTTGTCTTGGCAAGAGGGTTTTTCGAACACTGAAGCTTTCTTT. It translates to CASSLSWQEGFSNTEAFF.

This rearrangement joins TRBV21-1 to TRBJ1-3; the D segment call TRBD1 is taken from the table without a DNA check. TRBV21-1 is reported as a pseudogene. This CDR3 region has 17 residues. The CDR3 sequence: CASSKEDRGPSGNTIYF. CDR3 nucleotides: TGTGCCAGCAGCAAAGAGGACAGGGGGCCCTCTGGAAACACCATATATTTT.

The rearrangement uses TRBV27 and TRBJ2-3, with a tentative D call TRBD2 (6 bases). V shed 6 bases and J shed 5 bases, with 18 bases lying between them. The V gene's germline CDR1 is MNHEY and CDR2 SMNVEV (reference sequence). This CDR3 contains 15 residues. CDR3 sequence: CASSRLPTGVDTQYF. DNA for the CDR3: TGTGCCAGCAGCCGATTGCCTACGGGGGTAGATACGCAGTATTTT.

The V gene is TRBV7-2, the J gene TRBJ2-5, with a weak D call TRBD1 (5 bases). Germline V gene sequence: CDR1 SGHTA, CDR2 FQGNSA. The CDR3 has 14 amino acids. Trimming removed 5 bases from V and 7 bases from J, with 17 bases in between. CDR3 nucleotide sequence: TGTGCCAGCAGCCCGAGTAGGGGATTGGGGACCCAGTACTTC. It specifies CASSPSRGLGTQYF. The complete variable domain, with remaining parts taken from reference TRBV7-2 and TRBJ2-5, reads GAGVSQSPSNKVTEKGKDVELRCDPISGHTALYWYRQSLGQGLEFLIYFQGNSAPDKSGLPSDRFSAERTGGSVSTLTIQRTQQEDSAVYLCASSPSRGLGTQYFGPGTRLLVL.